This TCR beta chain was sequenced during a study of blood T cell repertoires in COVID-19. About the research overall: Nucleic acid was either cDNA or gDNA, and it came from T cells, B-cell-depleted T cells, or PBMCs.

The protocol was immunoSEQ multiplex PCR, while the TCRdb copy is restricted to in-frame clones and leaves out a portion. The table includes about 58,000 clones, 80% to 95% detected once. In its sample, this clone was seen once. V was shortened by 2 bases and J by 6 bases, with 13 bases between the two germline ends. The germline gives CDR1 MNHNS, CDR2 SASEGT. The CDR3 is made up of 14 amino acids. The sample consisted of peripheral blood. V and J are TRBV6-1 and TRBJ1-2; D is ambiguous. This TCR was sampled from a man aged 45 to 65 with active COVID-19. CDR3 in amino acids: CASSEPGHGHGYTF. DNA for the CDR3: TGTGCCAGCAGTGAACCTGGTCATGGCCATGGCTACACCTTC.